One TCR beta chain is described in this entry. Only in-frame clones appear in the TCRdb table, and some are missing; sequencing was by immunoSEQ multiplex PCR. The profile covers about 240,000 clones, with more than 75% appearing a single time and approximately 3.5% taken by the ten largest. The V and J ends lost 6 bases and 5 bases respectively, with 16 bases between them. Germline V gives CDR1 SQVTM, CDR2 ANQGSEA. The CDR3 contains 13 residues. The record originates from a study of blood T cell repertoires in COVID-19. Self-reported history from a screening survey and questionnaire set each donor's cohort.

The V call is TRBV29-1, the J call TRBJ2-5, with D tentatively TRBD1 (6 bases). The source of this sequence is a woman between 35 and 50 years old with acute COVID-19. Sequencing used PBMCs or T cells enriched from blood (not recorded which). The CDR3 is CSVSQGRLETQYF. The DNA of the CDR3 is TGCAGCGTCTCCCAGGGGCGGCTGGAGACCCAGTACTTC.